This T cell receptor beta chain was obtained from a study of blood T cell repertoires in COVID-19. V lost 4 bases and J lost 4, with 13 bases in between. The CDR3 extends over 15 amino acids. Germline lookup yields CDR1 MGHRA and CDR2 YSYEKL. Clones were sequenced by immunoSEQ multiplex PCR, and TCRdb holds only the in-frame ones, with some missing. The table records about 190,000 clones, about four fifths of them present only once. The clonotype comes from a woman aged 30 to 39 who had recovered from COVID-19. The chain combines TRBV4-1 with TRBJ1-4; tentatively, D is TRBD1 (6 bases). The sample taken for sequencing was PBMCs or T cells enriched from blood (not recorded which). The CDR3 sequence: CASSPGHQSNEKLFF. In nucleotides, the CDR3 is TGCGCCAGCAGCCCGGGACACCAAAGTAATGAAAAACTGTTTTTT.